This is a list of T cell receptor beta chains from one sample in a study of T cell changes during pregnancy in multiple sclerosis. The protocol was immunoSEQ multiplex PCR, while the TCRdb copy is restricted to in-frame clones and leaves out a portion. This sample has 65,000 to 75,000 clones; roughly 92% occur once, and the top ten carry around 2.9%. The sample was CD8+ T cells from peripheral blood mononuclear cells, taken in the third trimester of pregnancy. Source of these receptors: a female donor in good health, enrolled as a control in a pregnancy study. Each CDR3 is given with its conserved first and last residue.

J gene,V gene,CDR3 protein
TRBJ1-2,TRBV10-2,CASREDRGNNYGYTF
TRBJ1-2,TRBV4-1,CASSQGLPYGYTF
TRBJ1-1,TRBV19,CASSETGVWTEAFF
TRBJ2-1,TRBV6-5,CASTQLAGGNNEQFF
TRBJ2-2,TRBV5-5,CASSFRRVNTGELFF
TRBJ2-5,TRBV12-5,CASALGTSGGPTVETQYF
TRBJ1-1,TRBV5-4,CASHKTGTNTEAFF
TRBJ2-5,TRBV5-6,CASSLLRGIQETQYF
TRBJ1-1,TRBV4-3,CASSQVGGRELNTEAFF
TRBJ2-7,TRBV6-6,CASSYLARGNYEQYF
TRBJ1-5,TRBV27,CASMEGLGNQPQHF
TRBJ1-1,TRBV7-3,CASSAEGVEAFF
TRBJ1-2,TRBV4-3,CASSQRTGDGYTF
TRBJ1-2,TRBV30,CAWRRDPGDYGYTF
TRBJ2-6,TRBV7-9,CASSFRTAGANVLTF
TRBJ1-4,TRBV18,CASSPRGTGENEKLFF
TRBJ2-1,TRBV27,CASSLSADNEQFF
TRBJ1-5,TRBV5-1,CASSAQPGDYSNQPQHF
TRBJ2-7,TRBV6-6,CASRDRMREQYF
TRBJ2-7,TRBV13,CASSSGGAIYEQYF
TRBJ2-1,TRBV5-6,CASSPSTGVNEQFF
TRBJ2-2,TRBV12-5,CASGLPDRANTGELFF
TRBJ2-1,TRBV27,CASSLIAGGLNEQFF
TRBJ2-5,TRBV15,CATSRVPPRLAGRQETQYF
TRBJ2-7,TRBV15,CATSRVAGGSNEQYF
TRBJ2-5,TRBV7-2,CASSPPTGGVETQYF
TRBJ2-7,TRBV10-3,CAISEEETGGHEQYF
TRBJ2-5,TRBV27,CASSYAGPETQYF
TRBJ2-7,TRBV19,CASSPPPGTGNSYEQYF
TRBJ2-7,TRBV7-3,CASSYSGTVYEQYF
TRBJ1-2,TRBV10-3,CAIDQGGGYTF
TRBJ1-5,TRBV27,CASSSGQGGSPNVGQPQHF
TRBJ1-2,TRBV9,CASSEGAVYGYTF
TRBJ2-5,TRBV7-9,CASSLLTSGEETQYF
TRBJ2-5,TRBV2,CAIHGGGYQETQYF
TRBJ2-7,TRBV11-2,CASSLDAQAYEQYF
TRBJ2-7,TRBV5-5,CASIPVPYEQYF
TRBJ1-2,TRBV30,CAWSGETPESYGYTF
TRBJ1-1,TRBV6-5,CASSHMTGTEAFF
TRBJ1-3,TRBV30,CAWSDRGGSGNTIYF
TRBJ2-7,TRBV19,CASSWGPGQGQPEQYF
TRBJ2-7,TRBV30,CAWSIGSGSHEQYF
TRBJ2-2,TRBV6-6,CASSFHRSTGELFF
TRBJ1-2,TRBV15,CATSRYSGTDYGYTF
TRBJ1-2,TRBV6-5,CASSSETENYGYTF
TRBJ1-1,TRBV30,CAWSPYTEAFF
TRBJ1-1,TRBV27,CASSRFMNTEAFF
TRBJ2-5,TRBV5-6,CASHSLTGGRETQYF
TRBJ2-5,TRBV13,CASSPPRSQETQYF
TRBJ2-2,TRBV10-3,CAISVTANTGELFF